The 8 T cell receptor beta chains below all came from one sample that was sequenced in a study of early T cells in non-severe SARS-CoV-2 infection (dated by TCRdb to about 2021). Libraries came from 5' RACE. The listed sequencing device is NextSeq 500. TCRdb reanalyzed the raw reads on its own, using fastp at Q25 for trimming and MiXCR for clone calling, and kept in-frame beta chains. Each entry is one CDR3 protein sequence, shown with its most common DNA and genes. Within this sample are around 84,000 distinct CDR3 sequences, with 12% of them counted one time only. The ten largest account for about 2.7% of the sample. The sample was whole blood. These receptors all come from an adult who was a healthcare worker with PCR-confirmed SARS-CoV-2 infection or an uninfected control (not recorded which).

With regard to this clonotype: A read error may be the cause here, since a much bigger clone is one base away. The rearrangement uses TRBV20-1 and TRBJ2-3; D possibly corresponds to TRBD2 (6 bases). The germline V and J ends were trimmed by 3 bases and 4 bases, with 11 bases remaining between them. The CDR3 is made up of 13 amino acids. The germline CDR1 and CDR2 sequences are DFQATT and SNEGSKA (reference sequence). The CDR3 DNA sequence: TGCAGTGCTAGGGGCTCTAGCGCAGATACGCAGTATTTT. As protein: CSARGSSADTQYF.

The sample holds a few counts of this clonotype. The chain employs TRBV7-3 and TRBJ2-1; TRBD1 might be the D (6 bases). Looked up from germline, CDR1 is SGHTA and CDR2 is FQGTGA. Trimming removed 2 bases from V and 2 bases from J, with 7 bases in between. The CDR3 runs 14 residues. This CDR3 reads CASSLGGTYNEQFF. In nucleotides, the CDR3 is TGTGCCAGCAGCTTAGGGGGCACCTACAATGAGCAGTTCTTC.

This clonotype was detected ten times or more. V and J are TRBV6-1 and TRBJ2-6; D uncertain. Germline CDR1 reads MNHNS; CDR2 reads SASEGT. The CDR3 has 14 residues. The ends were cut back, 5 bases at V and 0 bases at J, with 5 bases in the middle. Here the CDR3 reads CASSPASGANVLTF. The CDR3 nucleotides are TGTGCCAGCAGTCCAGCCTCTGGGGCCAACGTCCTGACTTTC.

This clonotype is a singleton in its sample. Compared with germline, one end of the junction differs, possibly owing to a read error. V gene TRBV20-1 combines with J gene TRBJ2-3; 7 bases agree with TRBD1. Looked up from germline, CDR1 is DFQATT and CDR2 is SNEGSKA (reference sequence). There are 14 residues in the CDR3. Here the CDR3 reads CSANPTGVTDTQYF. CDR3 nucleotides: TGCAGTGCCAACCCAACAGGGGTCACAGATACGCAGTACTTT.

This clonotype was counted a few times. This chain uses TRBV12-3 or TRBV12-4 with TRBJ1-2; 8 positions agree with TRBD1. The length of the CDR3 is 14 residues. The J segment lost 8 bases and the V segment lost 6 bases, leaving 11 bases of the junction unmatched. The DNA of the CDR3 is TGTGCCAGCAGAAGACCGGGACAGGCCAGAGGCTACACCTTC. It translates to CASRRPGQARGYTF.

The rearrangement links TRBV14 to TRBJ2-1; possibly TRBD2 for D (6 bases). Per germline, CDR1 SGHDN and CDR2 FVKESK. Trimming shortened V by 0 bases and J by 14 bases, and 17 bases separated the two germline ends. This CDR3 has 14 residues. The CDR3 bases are TGTGCCAGCAGCCAAGATCTTGCGGGACGGAGGGAGTTCTTC. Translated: CASSQDLAGRREFF.

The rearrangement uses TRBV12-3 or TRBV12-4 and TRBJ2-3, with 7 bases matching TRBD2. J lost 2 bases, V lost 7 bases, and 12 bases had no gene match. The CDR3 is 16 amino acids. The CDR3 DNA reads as TGTGCCAGCACCCTCAGCGGGAAGTGGAACACAGATACGCAGTATTTT. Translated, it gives CASTLSGKWNTDTQYF.

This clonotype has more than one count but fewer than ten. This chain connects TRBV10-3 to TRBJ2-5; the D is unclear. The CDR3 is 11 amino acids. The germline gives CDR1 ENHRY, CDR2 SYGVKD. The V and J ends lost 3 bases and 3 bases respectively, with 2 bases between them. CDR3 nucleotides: TGTGCCATCAGTGAAAAAGAGACCCAGTACTTC. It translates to CAISEKETQYF.